These T cell receptor beta chains were read from a single sample in a study of T cell repertoires in Merkel cell carcinoma. The repertoire was sequenced with immunoSEQ multiplex PCR; TCRdb's copy has only in-frame clones and lacks some. The sample holds around 14,000 clones, roughly four fifths seen once. What was sequenced was tumor tissue. All receptors derive from an adult with Merkel cell carcinoma. CDR3s include the opening cysteine and the closing phenylalanine or tryptophan. The D gene is left open where the match is weak. The size field is filled for only some rows; it gives once, few, many or a size class.

. TRBJ2-5 TRBV25-1 13 . CASSVKGEETQYF TGTGCCAGCAGTGTAAAGGGGGAGGAGACCCAGTACTTC
. TRBJ1-1 TRBV12-3/TRBV12-4 13 . CASSSRLDTEAFF TGTGCCAGCAGCTCCCGGTTGGACACTGAAGCTTTCTTT
. TRBJ2-2 TRBV7-2 16 TRBD1 CASSLEGARTTGELFF TGTGCCAGCAGCTTAGAGGGGGCGCGAACCACCGGGGAGCTGTTTTTT
. TRBJ2-5 TRBV9 15 TRBD2 CASSALPTSGGTQYF TGTGCCAGCAGCGCCCTCCCGACTAGCGGGGGAACCCAGTACTTC
. TRBJ1-4 TRBV6-6 15 . CASSPRQSMNEKLFF TGTGCCAGCAGTCCAAGACAGAGTATGAATGAAAAACTGTTTTTT
. TRBJ2-7 TRBV7-2 15 TRBD2 CASRFTSGGINEQYF TGTGCCAGCAGGTTCACTAGCGGGGGGATCAACGAGCAGTACTTC
. TRBJ2-5 TRBV6-6 15 . CASRSLGGPQETQYF TGTGCCAGCAGATCCCTCGGGGGTCCCCAAGAGACCCAGTACTTC
. TRBJ1-1 TRBV28 16 TRBD1 CASIYRRGLGNTEAFF TGTGCCAGCATTTACCGCAGGGGGCTGGGGAACACTGAAGCTTTCTTT
. TRBJ2-7 TRBV29-1 13 . CSVAPGITYEQYF TGCAGCGTTGCCCCGGGGATCACCTACGAGCAGTACTTC
. TRBJ1-2 TRBV2 14 . CASSEWMGGIGYTF TGTGCCAGCAGTGAATGGATGGGGGGTATTGGCTACACCTTC
. TRBJ1-5 TRBV7-9 12 . CASSLENRPQHF TGTGCCAGCAGCTTAGAAAACAGACCCCAGCATTTT
. TRBJ1-2 TRBV20-1 13 . CSASGGTWDGYTF TGCAGTGCTAGTGGGGGGACGTGGGATGGCTACACCTTC
. TRBJ2-7 TRBV30 17 TRBD2 CAWSAVAGGHGSYEQYF TGTGCCTGGAGTGCCGTAGCGGGAGGGCATGGCTCCTACGAGCAGTACTTC
. TRBJ2-3 TRBV18 12 . CASSPSGSAQYF TGTGCCAGCTCACCGTCGGGGTCGGCGCAGTATTTT
. TRBJ1-5 TRBV6-6 16 TRBD1 CASRDRRQGGNQPQHF TGTGCCAGCAGGGACCGGCGACAGGGTGGCAATCAGCCCCAGCATTTT
. TRBJ2-1 TRBV27 16 . CASNLEGLRLPNEQFF TGTGCCAGCAACCTTGAGGGTCTACGGCTTCCCAATGAGCAGTTCTTC
. TRBJ2-1 TRBV7-9 17 TRBD2 CASSLVAGGGSYNEQFF TGTGCCAGCAGCTTAGTAGCGGGGGGCGGCTCCTACAATGAGCAGTTCTTC
. TRBJ2-7 TRBV7-9 13 . CASSAGEGTREYF TGTGCCAGCAGCGCAGGGGAGGGAACCCGGGAGTACTTC
. TRBJ2-7 TRBV12-3/TRBV12-4 13 . CASSPGRGSEQYF TGTGCCAGCAGTCCTGGGCGGGGCAGCGAGCAGTACTTC
. TRBJ2-2 TRBV5-6 13 . CASSLVGPGELFF TGTGCCAGCAGCTTGGTAGGTCCCGGGGAGCTGTTTTTT
once TRBJ2-3 TRBV10-2 16 TRBD2 CASSPGLAGAGDTQYF TGCGCCAGCAGTCCGGGACTAGCGGGGGCGGGGGATACGCAGTATTTT
. TRBJ1-1 TRBV29-1 14 . CSVEKEGWATEAFF TGCAGCGTTGAAAAGGAGGGGTGGGCGACTGAAGCTTTCTTT
. TRBJ2-2 TRBV5-6 14 . CASSPYTGSGELFF TGTGCCAGCAGCCCCTACACGGGTTCCGGGGAGCTGTTTTTT
once TRBJ2-1 TRBV7-9 14 . CASSLQGRDNEQFF TGTGCCAGCAGCTTACAGGGTCGAGACAATGAGCAGTTCTTC
. TRBJ2-3 TRBV27 15 TRBD2 CASSLGTIFTDTQYF TGTGCCAGCAGTTTAGGGACTATCTTCACAGATACGCAGTATTTT
. TRBJ1-1 TRBV19 13 . CASRMGGNTEAFF TGTGCCAGTAGAATGGGGGGGAACACTGAAGCTTTCTTT
. TRBJ1-2 TRBV5-1 14 . CASSTEQLNYGYTF TGCGCCAGCAGCACGGAACAGCTTAACTATGGCTACACCTTC
. TRBJ1-1 TRBV5-1 16 . CASSLEGRTVVDEAFF TGCGCCAGCAGCCTTGAGGGGCGGACAGTGGTTGATGAAGCTTTCTTT
. TRBJ1-6 TRBV6-5 16 . CASSSGSNSYNSPLHF TGTGCCAGCAGTTCCGGGAGCAACTCCTATAATTCACCCCTCCACTTT
. TRBJ2-1 TRBV24-1 15 TRBD2 CATSDSSGGRNEQFF TGTGCCACCAGTGATAGTAGCGGGGGGCGGAATGAGCAGTTCTTC
. TRBJ1-2 TRBV7-2 15 . CASSLPERAGYGYTF TGTGCCAGCAGCTTACCGGAGAGGGCAGGCTATGGCTACACCTTC
. TRBJ2-7 TRBV12-3/TRBV12-4 13 . CASSLGGYYEQYF TGTGCCAGCAGTTTAGGGGGGTACTACGAGCAGTACTTC
. TRBJ2-5 TRBV5-1 16 TRBD2 CASSLATLAGAETQYF TGCGCCAGCAGCTTGGCCACACTAGCGGGGGCAGAGACCCAGTACTTC
. TRBJ2-1 TRBV7-9 12 TRBD2 CASSLGAGEAFF TGTGCCAGCAGCTTAGGGGCGGGGGAGGCGTTCTTC
. TRBJ1-2 TRBV6-2/TRBV6-3 14 . CASTPRDLLGGYTF TGTGCCAGCACCCCCCGGGACCTACTTGGCGGCTACACCTTC
. TRBJ2-6 TRBV5-1 15 . CASSPSFSGANVLTF TGCGCCAGCAGCCCAAGCTTCTCTGGGGCCAACGTCCTGACTTTC
. TRBJ2-1 TRBV6-6 15 . CASSYSFHSNNEQFF TGTGCCAGCAGTTATTCCTTTCACAGCAACAATGAGCAGTTCTTC
. TRBJ1-4 TRBV30 12 . CAWERENEKLFF TGTGCCTGGGAACGTGAGAACGAAAAACTGTTTTTT
. TRBJ1-1 TRBV19 16 . CASSIRYRPMNTEAFF TGTGCCAGTAGTATTCGGTACCGACCGATGAACACTGAAGCTTTCTTT
. TRBJ1-6 TRBV3-1/TRBV3-2 15 TRBD1 CASSQGTGVYSPLHF TGTGCCAGCAGCCAAGGGACAGGGGTATATTCACCCCTCCACTTT
once TRBJ2-2 TRBV27 14 . CASRKGTNTGELFF TGTGCCAGCAGGAAAGGCACGAACACCGGGGAGCTGTTTTTT
. TRBJ2-7 TRBV6-2/TRBV6-3 15 . CASSYGGLNSYEQYF TGTGCCAGCAGTTACGGGGGGCTTAACTCCTACGAGCAGTACTTC
once TRBJ2-1 TRBV6-6 14 . CASLSYSSYNEQFF TGTGCCAGCCTGTCCTACAGCTCCTACAATGAGCAGTTCTTC
. TRBJ2-3 TRBV9 18 TRBD2 CASSFRLAGGGGTDTQYF TGTGCCAGCAGCTTCCGACTAGCGGGAGGGGGGGGCACAGATACGCAGTATTTT
few TRBJ1-2 TRBV28 14 TRBD1 CASIPGGSVDGYTF TGTGCCAGCATACCAGGGGGGTCCGTGGATGGCTACACCTTC
. TRBJ1-1 TRBV12-3/TRBV12-4 13 . CASSLTGNTEAFF TGTGCCAGCAGTCTAACAGGGAACACTGAAGCTTTCTTT
. TRBJ1-6 TRBV9 15 . CASSVGLHGNSPLHF TGTGCCAGCAGCGTAGGTCTACATGGTAATTCACCCCTCCACTTT
few TRBJ1-2 TRBV7-4 16 . CASSRKGPDTNYGYTF TGTGCCAGCAGCCGCAAGGGGCCGGACACCAACTATGGCTACACCTTC
. TRBJ2-7 TRBV5-6 14 . CASSYVGGINEQYF TGTGCCAGCAGCTATGTAGGGGGGATCAACGAGCAGTACTTC
. TRBJ1-2 TRBV28 12 . CASSIQNYGYTF TGTGCCAGCAGTATTCAGAACTATGGCTACACCTTC
. TRBJ1-2 TRBV5-4 16 TRBD1 CASSKARGQGNYGYTF TGTGCCAGCAGTAAGGCGCGGGGACAGGGGAACTATGGCTACACCTTC
. TRBJ1-1 TRBV6-5 13 . CASSLHLNTEAFF TGTGCCAGCAGTCTACACCTGAACACTGAAGCTTTCTTT
few TRBJ2-1 TRBV10-3 14 . CAIRVGASGNEQFF TGTGCCATCAGGGTGGGCGCATCAGGCAATGAGCAGTTCTTC
. TRBJ2-7 TRBV7-9 17 TRBD2 CASSPRGGDRFTYEQYF TGTGCCAGCAGCCCTCGGGGGGGAGACAGGTTTACCTACGAGCAGTACTTC
. TRBJ2-3 TRBV7-9 13 . CASSVKGPDTQYF TGTGCCAGCAGCGTTAAGGGCCCAGATACGCAGTATTTT
. TRBJ1-2 TRBV18 15 TRBD1 CASSTYGTGDIGYTF TGTGCCAGCTCTACCTATGGGACAGGGGATATAGGCTACACCTTC
few TRBJ1-5 TRBV2 14 . CASSETGRNQPQHF TGTGCCAGCAGTGAAACAGGTCGCAATCAGCCCCAGCATTTT
. TRBJ2-1 TRBV5-1 13 . CASSLGFDGEQFF TGCGCCAGCAGCTTGGGTTTTGACGGTGAGCAGTTCTTC
. TRBJ2-5 TRBV12-5 17 . CASALGGAGTYQETQYF TGTGCTAGTGCCCTAGGCGGGGCGGGGACGTACCAAGAGACCCAGTACTTC
. TRBJ2-2 TRBV7-2 17 . CASSLDLWQGNTGELFF TGTGCCAGCAGCTTAGATTTGTGGCAGGGAAACACCGGGGAGCTGTTTTTT